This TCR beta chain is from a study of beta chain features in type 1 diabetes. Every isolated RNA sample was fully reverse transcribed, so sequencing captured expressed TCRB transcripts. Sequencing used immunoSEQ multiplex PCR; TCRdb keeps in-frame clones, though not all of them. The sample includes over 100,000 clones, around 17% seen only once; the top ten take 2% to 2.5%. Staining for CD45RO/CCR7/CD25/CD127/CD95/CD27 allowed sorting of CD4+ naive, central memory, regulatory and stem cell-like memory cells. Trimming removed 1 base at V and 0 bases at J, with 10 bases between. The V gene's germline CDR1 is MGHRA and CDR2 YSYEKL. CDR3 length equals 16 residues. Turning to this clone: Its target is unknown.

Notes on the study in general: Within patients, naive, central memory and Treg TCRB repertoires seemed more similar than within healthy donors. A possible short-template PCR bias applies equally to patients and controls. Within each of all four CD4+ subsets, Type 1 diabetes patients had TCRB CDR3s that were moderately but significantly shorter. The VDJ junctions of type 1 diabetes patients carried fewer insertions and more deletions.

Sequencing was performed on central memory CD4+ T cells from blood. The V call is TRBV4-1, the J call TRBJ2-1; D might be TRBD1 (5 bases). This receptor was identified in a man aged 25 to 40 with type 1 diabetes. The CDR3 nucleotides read TGCGCCAGCAGCCAAGTTGGGGCGAGCTCCTACAATGAGCAGTTCTTC. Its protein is CASSQVGASSYNEQFF.